The text below deals with one T cell receptor (beta chain). Its antigen remains unidentified. The V gene lost 6 bases and the J gene lost 7 bases, with 14 bases spanning the gap. The CDR3 is 13 amino acids. The data are from a study of response to subunit inactivated influenza vaccine. Study-wide points: That few new T cells are recruited by each seasonal influenza vaccination was the authors' suggestion.

TCRdb called the RT-PCR reads again in MiXCR, with one record for every CDR3 protein. The sample gives approximately 290,000 distinct CDR3 sequences, about 20% of which show up once; over 9% is in the top ten. This chain links TRBV12-3 or TRBV12-4 with TRBJ2-3, with TRBD1 as a possible D gene (5 bases). The starting material was PBMCs from blood, obtained approximately 20 months after vaccination. The receptor was isolated from a man aged 45-69 years who received an inactivated influenza vaccine. The CDR3 loop is CASSPQGVNTQYF. In DNA, the CDR3 is TGTGCCAGCAGCCCTCAAGGGGTCAATACGCAGTATTTT.